Each of the 30 T cell receptor beta chains below was sequenced from the same sample in a study of T-cell reconstitution after alpha-beta-depleted transplantation in children (dated by TCRdb to 2016 to 2017). The library relied on PCR. This sample was sequenced with an Illumina HiSeq 2500. Molecular barcoding was employed in the preparation of TCR libraries, with unique molecular identifiers being used to normalize TCRbeta repertoire quantification. TCRdb's own reprocessing of the public reads used fastp at Q25 and MiXCR and kept productive beta chains. Each record represents a unique CDR3 protein, reported with the most common genes and DNA among its rows. This sample holds hundreds of thousands of distinct CDR3 sequences; roughly 13% were observed only once. Together, the top ten hold 2% to 2.5% of the sample. This specimen's treatment or condition label, interpreted: allogeneic hematopoietic cell transplantation with graft depleted of TCRalphabeta T cells and CD19 B cells.

The specimen was PBMCs, mostly from graft donor cells, collected 360 days after TCRalphabeta/CD19-depleted stem cell transplant. The source is a male patient younger than 18 who had a stem cell transplant for acute myeloid leukemia, so the T cells may come from the graft donor.

This clonotype was counted a few times. The chain recombines TRBV7-8 with TRBJ1-1; D gene uncertain. Trimming left V 2 bases short and J 6 bases short, with 13 bases between. The CDR3 covers 14 residues. The germline gives CDR1 SGHVS, CDR2 FQNEAQ. The CDR3 DNA sequence: TGTGCCAGCAGCTTATTTGGACCGTTAGCTGAAGCTTTCTTT. Its protein is CASSLFGPLAEAFF.

This clonotype was detected a few times. V usage is TRBV20-1 and J usage is TRBJ2-7, with D uncertain. Germline V lookup: CDR1 DFQATT, CDR2 SNEGSKA (reference sequence). CDR3 size: 12 residues. The ends were cut back, 6 bases at V and 5 bases at J, with 14 bases in the middle. The CDR3 DNA follows: TGCAGTGCCAAGGGTAGGGTCCACGAGCAGTACTTC. Translated, it gives CSAKGRVHEQYF.

In its sample, this clonotype was seen many times. The CDR3 DNA follows: TGTGCCAGCAGGCCTAGAGACAGGGGGCAAACTGAAGCTTTCTTT. It codes for CASRPRDRGQTEAFF. The chain joins TRBV28 to TRBJ1-1, with 10 bases fitting TRBD1. Losses at the gene ends were 6 bases for V and 5 bases for J; bases not matched to a gene: 9. Per germline, CDR1 MDHEN and CDR2 SYDVKM. The CDR3 contains 15 residues.

V gene TRBV7-9 combines with J gene TRBJ2-7, with D perhaps assigned TRBD1 or TRBD2 (5 bases each). V shed 7 bases and J shed 2 bases, with 15 bases lying between them. CDR3 length: 14 amino acids. Germline assignment: CDR1 SEHNR and CDR2 FQNEAQ (reference sequence). DNA of the CDR3: TGTGCCAGCAACTCCGGGACGGGGACCTACGAGCAGTACTTC. Translated, it gives CASNSGTGTYEQYF. The full variable domain, its missing parts supplied by reference TRBV7-9 and TRBJ2-7, is DTGVSQNPRHKITKRGQNVTFRCDPISEHNRLYWYRQTLGQGPEFLTYFQNEAQLEKSRLLSDRFSAERPKGSFSTLEIQRTEQGDSAMYLCASNSGTGTYEQYFGPGTRLTVT.

This clonotype was found many times. The chain employs TRBV28 and TRBJ2-5, with TRBD2 matching over 7 bases. Germline V gene data show CDR1 as MDHEN and CDR2 as SYDVKM. CDR3 size: 12 residues. The trim removed 7 bases at V and 7 bases at J, leaving 6 bases unmatched. The CDR3 is CASNTPGGTQYF. For the CDR3, the DNA is TGTGCCAGCAACACCCCGGGGGGGACCCAGTACTTC.

V usage is TRBV7-2 and J usage is TRBJ1-2; D call uncertain. The CDR3 is 14 amino acids. Deletions cut 5 bases from V and 1 base from J, with 11 bases between. Germline assignment: CDR1 SGHTA and CDR2 FQGNSA. CDR3 nucleotides: TGTGCCAGCAGCCCCGAGTGGGGTAACTATGGCTACACCTTC. Protein: CASSPEWGNYGYTF.

This clonotype was seen a few times. V is TRBV20-1 and J is TRBJ2-7; D may match TRBD1 or TRBD2 (5 bases each). Germline-derived CDR1 and CDR2 are DFQATT and SNEGSKA (reference sequence). Trimming pared 5 bases from V and 2 bases from J, leaving 13 bases between. This CDR3 is built from 13 residues. In nucleotides, the CDR3 is TGCAGTGCTTCCGGGACGGTAACCTACGAGCAGTACTTC. Translating it yields CSASGTVTYEQYF.

This chain's CDR3 is CASSDGQPNQPQHF. For the CDR3, the DNA is TGTGCCAGCAGCGACGGACAGCCTAATCAGCCCCAGCATTTT. The chain has TRBV9 and TRBJ1-5, with D perhaps TRBD1 (6 bases). CDR1 and CDR2 (germline): SGDLS, YYNGEE. Trimming left V 3 bases short and J 4 bases short, with 11 bases between. The CDR3 has 14 residues.

As concerns this clonotype: With a much larger clone just one base away, this may be a read error. The V call is TRBV10-3, the J call TRBJ2-3, with D perhaps TRBD1 (5 bases). This CDR3 is 12 amino acids long. Germline CDR1 ENHRY, CDR2 SYGVKD. The CDR3 nucleotides read TGTGCCATCAGCCAGGGCACATATACGCAGTATTTT. Residues: CAISQGTYTQYF.

The table lists this clonotype with many counts. For the CDR3, the DNA is TGTGCCAGCAGCTTAGATAAGGGCTCCTACGAGCAGTACTTC. Translation gives CASSLDKGSYEQYF. This sequence joins TRBV7-3 and TRBJ2-7, with unresolved D. V gave up 2 bases and J gave up 0 bases, with 8 bases separating them. The CDR3 length is 14 residues. Looked up from germline, CDR1 is SGHTA and CDR2 is FQGTGA.

CDR3 protein: CAWSDPAGGLWYEQYF. DNA of the CDR3: TGTGCCTGGAGTGACCCAGCGGGAGGGCTATGGTACGAGCAGTACTTC. The V call is TRBV30, the J call TRBJ2-7; 10 bases are a match to TRBD2. CDR3 length: 16 residues. The V gene end was trimmed by 1 base and the J gene end by 4 bases; junction bases not matched to a gene: 10. Germline V lookup: CDR1 GTSNPN, CDR2 SVGIG (reference sequence).

In its sample, this clonotype was seen a few times. This chain links TRBV5-1 with TRBJ2-2; 8 bases align to TRBD2. Unmatched junction bases numbered 8, after V lost 2 bases and J lost 5 bases. Germline V gene data show CDR1 as SGHRS and CDR2 as YFSETQ. There are 16 residues in the CDR3. CDR3 nucleotides: TGCGCCAGCAGCTTCCAAGAGAGCGGGAGAACCGGGGAGCTGTTTTTT. Its protein is CASSFQESGRTGELFF.

The rearrangement joins TRBV30 to TRBJ2-1; D possibly corresponds to TRBD1 (6 bases). Germline lookup yields CDR1 GTSNPN and CDR2 SVGIG (reference sequence). V shed 2 bases and J shed 9 bases, with 14 bases lying between them. The CDR3 has 13 residues. The CDR3: CAWSYRDGGEQFF. The CDR3 DNA follows: TGTGCCTGGAGTTACAGGGACGGTGGTGAGCAGTTCTTC.

On this clonotype: At one of its ends the junction is not consistent with the germline gene, which may arise from a read error. The chain carries TRBV7-2 and TRBJ1-1; TRBD1 agrees at 7 bases. Germline loops: CDR1 SGHTA, CDR2 FQGNSA. The CDR3 runs 15 residues. Here the CDR3 DNA reads TGTGCCAGCAGATTAGACAGGGCCATGAACACTGAAGCTTTCTTT. It specifies CASRLDRAMNTEAFF.

This clonotype has more than one count but fewer than ten. The rearrangement joins TRBV12-3 or TRBV12-4 to TRBJ1-4; tentatively, D is TRBD1 (6 bases). V was trimmed by 6 bases and J by 8 bases, leaving 16 bases between them. This CDR3 comprises 14 residues. The CDR3 reads CASREEGVREKLFF. The DNA for the CDR3 is TGTGCCAGCAGAGAAGAGGGGGTACGGGAAAAACTGTTTTTT.

This clonotype showed up just a few times. This rearrangement joins TRBV12-3 or TRBV12-4 to TRBJ2-4, with D perhaps matching TRBD2 (5 bases). V was shortened by 5 bases and J by 5 bases, with 10 bases between the two germline ends. There are 13 residues in the CDR3. CDR3 nucleotide sequence: TGTGCCAGCAGTGGCGGGTATGAAAACATTCAGTACTTC. Protein: CASSGGYENIQYF.

V and J are TRBV7-3 and TRBJ2-7; TRBD1 aligns across 9 bases. The CDR3 has 16 residues. Germline loops: CDR1 SGHTA, CDR2 FQGTGA. V lost 2 bases to trimming and J lost 6 bases; unmatched junction nucleotides: 11. The CDR3 DNA is TGTGCCAGCAGCTTACAGCCGGGACAGGGTCTCGGCGAGCAGTACTTC. It yields the protein CASSLQPGQGLGEQYF.

The V and J genes are TRBV4-3 and TRBJ2-7; 7 bases align to TRBD2. V shed 4 bases and J 3 bases; nucleotides not matched to a gene: 9. From germline, CDR1 is LGHNA and CDR2 YSLEER. The CDR3 totals 15 residues. The CDR3 region is CASSRGLADFYEQYF. In nucleotides, the CDR3 is TGCGCCAGCAGCCGTGGGCTAGCGGATTTCTACGAGCAGTACTTC.

Details on this clonotype: A read error is possible here, since a much larger clone lies one base away. DNA for the CDR3: TGCAGCGCCCACCGTGGGGGTAGCACTGAACCTTTCTTT. This sequence encodes CSAHRGGSTEPFF. The chain is built from TRBV29-1 and TRBJ1-1; a possible D gene is TRBD1 (5 bases). The germline CDR1 and CDR2 sequences are SQVTM and ANQGSEA. This CDR3 has 13 residues.

This clonotype was detected a few times. The J gene is TRBJ2-5, the V gene TRBV7-2; perhaps TRBD2 as D (5 bases). CDR1 is SGHTA and CDR2 is FQGNSA in the germline V gene. The CDR3 length is 16 residues. The V end lost 0 bases, the J end lost 2 bases, and 13 bases lay between the germline ends. CDR3 region: CASSLAPLREQETQYF. The DNA for the CDR3 is TGTGCCAGCAGCTTAGCTCCCTTGAGGGAGCAAGAGACCCAGTACTTC. The full variable domain, rest sourced from reference TRBV7-2 and TRBJ2-5, is GAGVSQSPSNKVTEKGKDVELRCDPISGHTALYWYRQSLGQGLEFLIYFQGNSAPDKSGLPSDRFSAERTGGSVSTLTIQRTQQEDSAVYLCASSLAPLREQETQYFGPGTRLLVL.

This clonotype was seen at least ten times. The rearrangement uses TRBV14 and TRBJ2-1, with TRBD2 identical over 10 bases. After removal of 4 bases from V and 0 bases from J, the junction contained 15 bases not matched to a gene. This CDR3 is built from 20 residues. Germline V gives CDR1 SGHDN, CDR2 FVKESK. CDR3: CASSPPRGLATVSSYNEQFF. The CDR3 DNA reads TGTGCCAGCAGCCCGCCACGGGGACTAGCGACCGTCAGCTCCTACAATGAGCAGTTCTTC.

The chain has TRBV20-1 and TRBJ2-5; 8 nucleotides match TRBD2. The trim removed 6 bases at V and 5 bases at J, leaving 11 bases unmatched. The CDR3 length is 14 residues. Germline lookup yields CDR1 DFQATT and CDR2 SNEGSKA (reference sequence). The chain's CDR3 is CSAPSGSGTETQYF. CDR3 coding DNA: TGCAGTGCACCAAGCGGGAGTGGTACGGAGACCCAGTACTTC.

This clonotype showed up just a few times. The J gene is TRBJ2-5, the V gene TRBV2; weak D call: TRBD2 (5 bases). Germline-derived CDR1 and CDR2 are SNHLY and FYNNEI. The CDR3 length is 11 residues. Trimming removed 8 bases at V and 5 bases at J, with 9 bases between. CDR3 nucleotides: TGTGCCAGCGATCGGGGTGAGACCCAGTACTTC. It yields the protein CASDRGETQYF.

The CDR3 nucleotides read TGTGCCAGCAGCAGGGTCGTTATGGACTGGAGCTCCTACGAGCAGTACTTC. Protein product: CASSRVVMDWSSYEQYF. The chain employs TRBV21-1 and TRBJ2-7; the D call of TRBD2 is as the table states it, not checked on the DNA. TRBV21-1 is reported as a pseudogene. CDR3 length equals 17 residues.

The V and J genes are TRBV6-2 or TRBV6-3 and TRBJ1-5; D is undetermined. The ends were cut back, 11 bases at V and 10 bases at J, with 24 bases in the middle. The CDR3 contains 14 residues. Germline assignment: CDR1 MNHEY and CDR2 SVGEGT. CDR3 DNA sequence: TGTGCCCCTAAAGGCCCCGCTGACCGCAGTCCCCAGCATTTT. Its translation: CAPKGPADRSPQHF.

There are a few counts of this clonotype. This rearrangement joins TRBV30 to TRBJ2-1; tentative D call: TRBD2 (7 bases). The germline V gene encodes CDR1 GTSNPN and CDR2 SVGIG (reference sequence). There are 13 residues in the CDR3. V was pared by 8 bases and J by 5 bases, with 16 bases between. The DNA of the CDR3 is TGTGCCCAGGGAGCGGGACACAACAATGAGCAGTTCTTC. Protein: CAQGAGHNNEQFF.

V usage is TRBV4-3 and J usage is TRBJ1-5; a possible D gene is TRBD1 (6 bases). The CDR3 contains 18 residues. Germline loops: CDR1 LGHNA, CDR2 YSLEER. V was shortened by 0 bases and J by 2 bases, with 17 bases between the two germline ends. CDR3 loop: CASSQEAQGTGGNQPQHF. The CDR3 DNA is TGCGCCAGCAGCCAAGAGGCCCAGGGGACGGGGGGCAATCAGCCCCAGCATTTT.

The DNA for the CDR3 is TGTGCCAGCAGCCGGGGACTAGCGGGAAGATGGGATACGCAGTATTTT. Its translation is CASSRGLAGRWDTQYF. The chain uses TRBV12-3 or TRBV12-4 and TRBJ2-3, with TRBD2 matching over 13 bases. The CDR3 is made up of 16 amino acids. V shed 6 bases, J shed 6 bases, and the junction held 9 bases outside the gene matches.

This clonotype was recorded at least ten times. The gene calls are TRBV3-1 and TRBJ2-3; D call uncertain. The CDR3 has 14 residues. The V gene's germline CDR1 is LGHDT and CDR2 YNNKEL (reference sequence). The V end was cut by 4 bases, the J end by 1 base, with 9 bases between. CDR3 in DNA: TGTGCCAGCAGCCCCTGGGTGCGCACAGATACGCAGTATTTT. This sequence encodes CASSPWVRTDTQYF.

A few counts support this clonotype. This chain joins TRBV4-3 and TRBJ2-5; the D gene is possibly TRBD1 (6 bases). V was trimmed by 4 bases and J by 9 bases, leaving 12 bases between them. CDR3 length: 12 residues. Germline CDR1 is LGHNA and CDR2 is YSLEER. The CDR3 loop is CASSPRPGAQYF. CDR3 coding DNA: TGCGCCAGCAGCCCGAGGCCAGGGGCCCAGTACTTC.